The 18 T cell receptor beta chains given below trace back to one sample, sequenced in a study of cytomegalovirus exposure and HLA in healthy donors. The primer mix had 60 Vbeta and 13 Jbeta primers. Sequenced by immunoSEQ multiplex PCR; TCRdb stores in-frame clones only, minus some. Of 100,000 to 150,000 clones in the sample, roughly four fifths are singletons; the top ten hold approximately 16%. The sequenced sample was PBMCs. These receptors all stem from a man aged 50-59 years in good health and CMV-seropositive.

This chain connects TRBV6-4 to TRBJ2-5, with D possibly matching TRBD1 (6 bases). The CDR3 spans 14 residues. V lost 6 bases, J lost 7 bases, and 18 bases lay in between. In germline, CDR1 is MRHNA, CDR2 SNTAGT. CDR3 nucleotides: TGTGCCAGCAGCCCACAGGGCGCTCGGGGGACCCAGTACTTC. Translation gives CASSPQGARGTQYF.

V usage is TRBV4-3 and J usage is TRBJ1-2, with unresolved D. CDR3 length equals 14 residues. The germline V gene encodes CDR1 LGHNA and CDR2 YSLEER. V lost 0 bases, J lost 14 bases, and 19 bases lay in between. This chain's CDR3 is CASSQERDRGVGTF. In DNA form, the CDR3 reads TGCGCCAGCAGCCAAGAACGAGACCGCGGGGTGGGGACCTTC.

The genes are TRBV28 and TRBJ1-5, with D perhaps matching TRBD1 (5 bases). The V and J ends lost 11 bases and 6 bases respectively, with 14 bases between them. The CDR3 has 12 amino acids. The V gene's germline CDR1 is MDHEN and CDR2 SYDVKM. The CDR3 DNA reads TGTGCCGGCGACAGTTACGGTCAGCCCCAGCATTTT. Encoded protein: CAGDSYGQPQHF.

This chain joins TRBV5-1 and TRBJ1-2, with a weak D call TRBD1 (5 bases). The germline V gene has CDR1 SGHRS and CDR2 YFSETQ. The CDR3 is 14 residues long. The V gene lost 4 bases and the J gene lost 7 bases, with 17 bases spanning the gap. The CDR3 here is CASSPEGAWVGYTF. In nucleotides, the CDR3 is TGCGCCAGCAGCCCTGAAGGGGCTTGGGTTGGCTACACCTTC.

This chain uses TRBV13 with TRBJ2-1, with 8 nucleotides matching TRBD2. CDR1 and CDR2 from the germline V gene are PRHDT and FYEKMQ (reference sequence). The CDR3 spans 18 residues. Trimming removed 1 base from V and 6 bases from J; junction bases left unmatched: 14. The CDR3 DNA reads as TGTGCCAGCAGCTTAGCTTTTCCGAGACTAGCGTTGTCCAATGAGCAGTTCTTC. Its translation: CASSLAFPRLALSNEQFF.

The chain couples TRBV6-5 to TRBJ1-3; 9 bases agree with TRBD1. Trimming cost V 7 bases and J 4 bases; bases outside gene matches: 8. CDR3 size: 15 residues. Germline V gives CDR1 MNHEY, CDR2 SVGAGI. CDR3 protein: CASNGQGLFGNTIYF. CDR3 DNA sequence: TGTGCCAGCAATGGACAGGGGCTTTTCGGAAACACCATATATTTT.

This clone was counted a few times. CDR3 DNA sequence: TGTGCCAGCAGCCTCGGTGGGGGGCGGGCTAGCGGCCGAGCAGATACGCAGTATTTT. Its translation is CASSLGGGRASGRADTQYF. The gene calls are TRBV5-4 and TRBJ2-3; tentatively, D is TRBD2 (7 bases). The CDR3 consists of 19 residues. Germline V gives CDR1 SGHNT, CDR2 YYREEE (reference sequence). V was cut by 4 bases and J by 4 bases, with 28 bases left in between. Variable domain in full (rest from reference TRBV5-4 and TRBJ2-3): ETGVTQSPTHLIKTRGQQVTLRCSSQSGHNTVSWYQQALGQGPQFIFQYYREEENGRGNFPPRFSGLQFPNYSSELNVNALELDDSALYLCASSLGGGRASGRADTQYFGPGTRLTVL.

The gene calls are TRBV4-3 and TRBJ2-1; 7 bases are a match to TRBD1. The V and J ends lost 1 base and 9 bases, in that order; junction bases with no gene match: 12. Germline-derived CDR1 and CDR2 are LGHNA and YSLEER. This CDR3 spans 16 amino acids. CDR3 sequence reads: CASSQGGVGWDSEQFF. The CDR3 DNA sequence: TGCGCCAGCAGCCAAGGGGGTGTGGGATGGGACAGTGAGCAGTTCTTC.

The chain uses TRBV2 and TRBJ1-1, with D uncertain. The CDR3 is 14 amino acids. Germline values: CDR1 SNHLY, CDR2 FYNNEI. Trimming removed 6 bases at V and 0 bases at J, with 11 bases between. The CDR3 nucleotides are TGTGCCAGCAGGGTGTGGCAGTTGAACACTGAAGCTTTCTTT. Amino acid sequence: CASRVWQLNTEAFF.

The chain carries TRBV27 and TRBJ1-4; possibly TRBD1 for D (6 bases). This CDR3 comprises 18 residues. Deletions cut 7 bases from V and 7 bases from J, with 28 bases between. Germline-derived CDR1 and CDR2 are MNHEY and SMNVEV (reference sequence). CDR3 bases: TGTGCCAGCAAACAGGGATGGGCCCTTACAGGGACGAGTGAAAAACTGTTTTTT. Protein product: CASKQGWALTGTSEKLFF.

J is TRBJ2-7 and V is TRBV11-2; weak D call: TRBD2 (6 bases). CDR3 length: 15 amino acids. CDR1 and CDR2 from the germline V gene are SGHAT and FQNNGV. The germline V and J ends were trimmed by 1 base and 0 bases, with 10 bases remaining between them. CDR3 nucleotides: TGTGCCAGCAGCTTAGGGGCGGGAACCTCCTACGAGCAGTACTTC. Translating it yields CASSLGAGTSYEQYF.

The CDR3 loop is CASSSSPRSNSPLHF. The CDR3, as DNA: TGTGCCAGCAGCTCCTCTCCGAGGTCGAATTCACCCCTCCACTTT. The chain joins TRBV7-2 to TRBJ1-6; D is uncertain. This CDR3 is built from 15 residues. With 4 bases removed from V and 7 bases from J, the gap between germline ends came to 14 bases. CDR1 and CDR2 (germline): SGHTA, FQGNSA.

This clone was counted between two and nine times. The gene calls are TRBV7-2 and TRBJ1-1; D gene uncertain. Germline CDR1 is SGHTA and CDR2 is FQGNSA. Trimming stripped 1 base from V and 8 bases from J, with 8 bases between. This CDR3 region has 12 residues. The CDR3 spells CASSLDGGEAFF. Here the CDR3 DNA reads TGTGCCAGCAGCTTAGATGGAGGGGAAGCTTTCTTT. Together with reference TRBV7-2 and TRBJ1-1, the CDR3 gives the full variable domain: GAGVSQSPSNKVTEKGKDVELRCDPISGHTALYWYRQSLGQGLEFLIYFQGNSAPDKSGLPSDRFSAERTGGSVSTLTIQRTQQEDSAVYLCASSLDGGEAFFGQGTRLTVV.

The chain is built from TRBV19 and TRBJ1-3; D unclear. The V gene's germline CDR1 is LNHDA and CDR2 SQIVND (reference sequence). This CDR3 has 12 residues. Trimming stripped 3 bases from V and 2 bases from J, with 2 bases between. The CDR3 loop is CASSITGNTIYF. The CDR3 nucleotides are TGTGCCAGTAGTATTACTGGAAACACCATATATTTT.

The CDR3 nucleotides read TGTGCCAGCAGCCGGGAGGGGGTATTTAACTATGGCTACACCTTC. As protein: CASSREGVFNYGYTF. The chain is built from TRBV27 and TRBJ1-2, with D maybe TRBD1 (6 bases). The CDR3 sequence is 15 residues long. CDR1 is MNHEY and CDR2 is SMNVEV in the germline V gene (reference sequence). The V end lost 6 bases, the J end lost 1 base, and 15 bases lay between the germline ends.

The V gene is TRBV28, the J gene TRBJ2-1, with 12 nucleotides matching TRBD1. The CDR3 is 15 residues long. From germline, CDR1 is MDHEN and CDR2 SYDVKM. Trimming at V came to 4 bases and at J to 8 bases, leaving 6 bases not matched to a gene. CDR3 sequence reads: CASSSAGTGGDEQFF. The CDR3 bases are TGTGCCAGCAGTTCCGCCGGGACAGGGGGCGATGAGCAGTTCTTC.

V usage is TRBV6-5 and J usage is TRBJ2-3; D may be TRBD2 (5 bases). CDR1 MNHEY and CDR2 SVGAGI come from the germline V gene. This CDR3 has 15 amino acids. Between the trimmed V and J ends, which lost 2 bases and 0 bases, there was a span of 9 bases. CDR3 DNA: TGTGCCAGCAGTTACCTCGGGGAGAGCACAGATACGCAGTATTTT. As protein: CASSYLGESTDTQYF.

V is TRBV13 and J is TRBJ2-7; 11 nucleotides agree with TRBD1. The germline gives CDR1 PRHDT, CDR2 FYEKMQ (reference sequence). The CDR3 totals 17 residues. V lost 5 bases to trimming and J lost 2 bases; unmatched junction nucleotides: 11. This CDR3 reads CASSRPGTGGATYEQYF. CDR3 DNA sequence: TGTGCCAGCAGCCGTCCCGGGACAGGGGGTGCGACCTACGAGCAGTACTTC.